The 10 T cell receptor beta chains listed next were all sequenced from one sample in a study of identical twins. TCRdb reanalysed the 5' RACE reads using MiXCR and keeps one entry per CDR3 protein. The sample yields about 1.7 million distinct CDR3 sequences, about 32% seen once. Sequencing used cord blood. All receptors derive from a newborn girl in good health.

The table lists this clonotype with many counts. This chain uses TRBV4-2 with TRBJ2-1, with 9 nucleotides matching TRBD1. V was clipped by 0 bases and J by 5 bases; unmatched bases: 2. Germline V gene data show CDR1 as LGHNA and CDR2 as YNFKEQ. The CDR3 contains 15 residues. Here the CDR3 DNA reads TGTGCCAGCAGCCAAGAGGGACAGGGACACAATGAGCAGTTCTTC. Protein: CASSQEGQGHNEQFF.

The J gene is TRBJ2-2, the V gene TRBV5-1; 8 bases align to TRBD2. The CDR3 is 17 amino acids. Germline V gene sequence: CDR1 SGHRS, CDR2 YFSETQ. Trimming cost V 4 bases and J 0 bases; bases outside gene matches: 8. The CDR3 sequence is CASSPNVAGTNTGELFF. Here the CDR3 DNA reads TGCGCCAGCAGCCCAAACGTAGCGGGGACGAACACCGGGGAGCTGTTTTTT.

The genes are TRBV4-1 and TRBJ2-5, with D maybe TRBD1 (6 bases). Between the trimmed V and J ends, which lost 4 bases and 1 base, there was a span of 16 bases. The V gene's germline CDR1 is MGHRA and CDR2 YSYEKL. This CDR3 has 16 amino acids. The CDR3 DNA is TGCGCCAGCAGCCTCGGTACAGGGTATGGCCAAGAGACCCAGTACTTC. Translating it yields CASSLGTGYGQETQYF.

The V gene is TRBV5-4, the J gene TRBJ2-7; D is perhaps TRBD2 (6 bases). Germline V gene lookup returns CDR1 SGHNT and CDR2 YYREEE (reference sequence). V was clipped by 4 bases and J by 5 bases, with 10 bases between them. This CDR3 is built from 12 residues. CDR3 protein: CASSRAGNEQYF. The CDR3 DNA follows: TGTGCCAGCAGCCGAGCGGGTAACGAGCAGTACTTC.

The chain carries TRBV4-2 and TRBJ2-2, with 8 bases aligning to TRBD2. Trimming at V came to 4 bases and at J to 7 bases, leaving 8 bases not matched to a gene. Germline V lookup: CDR1 LGHNA, CDR2 YNFKEQ. There are 15 residues in the CDR3. This CDR3 reads CASSREAGVGGELFF. The CDR3 nucleotides read TGTGCCAGCAGCCGGGAAGCGGGAGTCGGCGGGGAGCTGTTTTTT.

This clonotype appeared a few times. The chain has TRBV3-1 and TRBJ2-7; 9 bases align to TRBD1. CDR1 and CDR2 (germline): LGHDT, YNNKEL (reference sequence). This CDR3 is built from 15 residues. Trimming cost V 4 bases and J 7 bases; bases outside gene matches: 11. The CDR3 region is CASSRSRDRVGEQYF. DNA for the CDR3: TGTGCCAGCAGCCGCTCCCGGGACAGGGTGGGAGAGCAGTACTTC.

The chain is built from TRBV5-6 and TRBJ2-4; D is uncertain. Deletions cut 2 bases from V and 8 bases from J, with 14 bases between. This CDR3 has 14 residues. In germline, CDR1 is SGHDT, CDR2 YYEEEE. CDR3 in DNA: TGTGCCAGCAGCTTCCCGCCCCACGAGGACATTCAGTACTTC. Protein: CASSFPPHEDIQYF.

The rearrangement links TRBV27 to TRBJ1-6, with 8 bases fitting TRBD1. The CDR3 covers 16 residues. The V gene's germline CDR1 is MNHEY and CDR2 SMNVEV (reference sequence). The junction had 9 bases not matched to a gene; V was cut back by 5 bases and J by 6 bases. As DNA, the CDR3 is TGTGCCAGCAGTACAGGGGGAGGGATATTTAATTCACCCCTCCACTTT. The encoded protein is CASSTGGGIFNSPLHF.

In DNA, the CDR3 is TGTGCCAGCAGCGGACTAGCGAGTGAGCAGTTCTTC. This sequence encodes CASSGLASEQFF. The gene calls are TRBV2 and TRBJ2-1; TRBD2 matches 9 bases. This CDR3 has 12 residues. CDR1 SNHLY and CDR2 FYNNEI come from the germline V gene. Trimming cost V 6 bases and J 9 bases; bases outside gene matches: 3. Supplemented by reference TRBV2 and TRBJ2-1, the full variable domain reads EPEVTQTPSHQVTQMGQEVILRCVPISNHLYFYWYRQILGQKVEFLVSFYNNEISEKSEIFDDQFSVERPDGSNFTLKIRSTKLEDSAMYFCASSGLASEQFFGPGTRLTVL.

This clonotype was observed a few times. The chain has TRBV21-1 and TRBJ2-3; TRBD1 reflects the table's D call only, with no check against the DNA. TRBV21-1 is a documented pseudogene. The CDR3 has 16 amino acids. The CDR3 DNA reads TGTGCCAGCAGCCTGTTCAGCGGGGCCCCCAGGGATACGCAGTATTTT. The encoded protein is CASSLFSGAPRDTQYF.